The rows below give T cell receptor beta chains drawn from one sample of a study of tumor T cells in aggressive B-cell lymphoma. TCRdb's table, derived via immunoSEQ multiplex PCR, lists solely in-frame clones and lacks some. This sample has some 930 clones, with about 64% found just once. The sequenced sample was tumor tissue. These receptors were taken from an adult with diffuse large B cell lymphoma. The CDR3 runs from the conserved cysteine through the conserved F or W. A D gene is named only where the DNA matches it firmly. Size is omitted from some rows. Given values are once, few, many or a class for expanded clones.

TGCGCGGGTAAGGCGGGGATAAACACTGAAGCTTTCTTT	CAGKAGINTEAFF	NA	NA	TRBV5-1	TRBJ1-1
TGTGCCAACAGTGCCGGGACATGGGATTCACCCCTCCACTTT	CANSAGTWDSPLHF	NA	NA	TRBV9	TRBJ1-6
TGTGCCAGCTCGCCGGGGAGCAATCAGCCCCAGCATTTT	CASSPGSNQPQHF	NA	NA	TRBV18	TRBJ1-5
TGCGCCAGCAGCCAAGATCGATCCAGGGGGCTCGGTGGCTACACCTTC	CASSQDRSRGLGGYTF	NA	TRBD1	TRBV4-3	TRBJ1-2
TGTGCCAGCAGCTTTGCCCCGCGGGAGACCGGGGAGCTGTTTTTT	CASSFAPRETGELFF	NA	TRBD2	TRBV13	TRBJ2-2
TGTGCCAGCAGCTCTTTTTGGGAGTGGACCTTC	CASSSFWEWTF	NA	NA	TRBV9	TRBJ1-2
TGTGCCAGCAGCTTGACTCCGGGACAGGCGTCCTACGAGCAGTACTTC	CASSLTPGQASYEQYF	NA	TRBD1	TRBV9	TRBJ2-7
TGTGCCAGCAGCGGTGAACTCGATCTCGGACAAAGTCGGGCCAACGTCCTGACTTTC	CASSGELDLGQSRANVLTF	once	NA	TRBV11-3	TRBJ2-6
TGTGCCAGCAGCCCGACAGGGGCTGAAGCTTTCTTT	CASSPTGAEAFF	few	TRBD1	TRBV7-9	TRBJ1-1
TGTGCCAGCAGCCAGGACTTACTTTACAATGAGCAGTTCTTC	CASSQDLLYNEQFF	few	NA	TRBV6-5	TRBJ2-1
TGCGCCAGCAGTCGACAGGGGAACACTGAAGCTTTCTTT	CASSRQGNTEAFF	NA	TRBD1	TRBV10-2	TRBJ1-1
TGTGCCAGCAGCCGATCCTCGGCGGGGGTTTACAATGAGCAGTTCTTC	CASSRSSAGVYNEQFF	NA	TRBD2	TRBV5-4	TRBJ2-1
TGTGCCAGCAGCTTCCCATCTGACAGGGGGCTCTACAATGAGCAGTTCTTC	CASSFPSDRGLYNEQFF	NA	TRBD1	TRBV11-3	TRBJ2-1
TGTGCCAGCAGTGAGGCAGGTAGCTATGGCTACACCTTC	CASSEAGSYGYTF	NA	NA	TRBV2	TRBJ1-2
TGTGCCAGCAGTCGTAGCGGGGGGGCCCCCGATACGCAGTATTTT	CASSRSGGAPDTQYF	NA	TRBD2	TRBV7-9	TRBJ2-3
TGTGCCAGTTTCAAGGGGTCATACACCGGGGAGCTGTTTTTT	CASFKGSYTGELFF	NA	NA	TRBV19	TRBJ2-2
TGTGCCAGCAGTGAAGGGGGGGGACACCGGGGAGCTGTTTTT	CASSEGGGHRGAVF	few	NA	TRBV2	TRBJ2-2
TGTGCCAGCAGCTTAAGTCCTGTAGGGACATTTAAGGAGCTGTTTTTT	CASSLSPVGTFKELFF	NA	NA	TRBV7-9	TRBJ2-2
TGTGCCAGCAGTTTCTCTAGAAACACTGAAGCTTTCTTT	CASSFSRNTEAFF	few	NA	TRBV28	TRBJ1-1